In its sample, the clone carrying this T cell receptor beta chain was seen a few times. MiXCR, applied by TCRdb to the RT-PCR reads, yields one record per CDR3 protein. The data contain about 680,000 distinct CDR3 sequences, around 14% of them singletons. This TCR was sampled from a female donor in good health, serving as a healthy control. The sequenced sample was memory CD4+ T cells from blood.

Written as DNA, the CDR3 is TGCAGTGGGCGGGGACCGAACACTGAAGCTTTCTTT. Its translation is CSGRGPNTEAFF. V usage is TRBV20-1 and J usage is TRBJ1-1, with TRBD1 as a possible D gene (5 bases). Germline V lookup: CDR1 DFQATT, CDR2 SNEGSKA (reference sequence). CDR3 length equals 12 residues. V lost 7 bases and J lost 1, with 10 bases in between.